The entry that follows covers one T cell receptor beta chain sequence. The entry originates in a study of blood T cell repertoires in COVID-19. Study-level background: There were acute and convalescent COVID-19 samples, and they came from the United States, Italy and Spain.

Individuals aged about 18 to 89 years were recruited from about two dozen US areas. Donors were grouped by their self-reported clinical history. Per the original methods: Reference gene primers were amplified, and this amplification served to estimate nucleated cell counts. Libraries were prepared by immunoSEQ multiplex PCR; TCRdb keeps only in-frame clonotypes and omits some of them. The DNA gave D and trimming, while V, J and clone size come from that table. The sample has approximately 200,000 clones, more than 80% seen once; the top ten hold more than 3%. The germline CDR1 and CDR2 sequences are MDHEN and SYDVKM. The CDR3 runs 18 residues. V shed 3 bases and J 6 bases; nucleotides not matched to a gene: 14.

This receptor was obtained from a woman aged 18-30 years in a cohort exposed to, infected with or recovered from COVID-19 (not recorded which). V usage is TRBV28 and J usage is TRBJ1-1; TRBD1 aligns across 12 bases. Sequenced: PBMCs or T cells enriched from blood (not recorded which). The CDR3 sequence: CASSFEVVGTGGLAEAFF. The CDR3 DNA reads as TGTGCCAGCAGTTTTGAGGTCGTCGGGACAGGGGGCTTAGCTGAAGCTTTCTTT.